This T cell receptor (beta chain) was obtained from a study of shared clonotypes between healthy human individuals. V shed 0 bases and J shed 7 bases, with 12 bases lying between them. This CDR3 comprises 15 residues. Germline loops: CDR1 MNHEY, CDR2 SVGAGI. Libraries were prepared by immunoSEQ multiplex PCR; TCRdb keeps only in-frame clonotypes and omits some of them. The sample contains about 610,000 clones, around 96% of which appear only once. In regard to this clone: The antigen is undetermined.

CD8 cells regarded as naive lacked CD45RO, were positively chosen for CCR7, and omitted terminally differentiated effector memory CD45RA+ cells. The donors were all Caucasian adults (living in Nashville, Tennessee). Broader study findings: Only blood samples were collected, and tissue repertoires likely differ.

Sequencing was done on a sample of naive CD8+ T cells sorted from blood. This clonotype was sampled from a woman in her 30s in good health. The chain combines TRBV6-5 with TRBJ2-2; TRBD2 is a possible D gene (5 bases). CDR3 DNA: TGTGCCAGCAGTTACTCGAATACGGGGATCGGGGAGCTGTTTTTT. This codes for CASSYSNTGIGELFF.